The rows below give T cell receptor beta chains drawn from one sample of a study of T cell responses to AZD1222 COVID-19 vaccine. Some clones are missing from TCRdb's copy, which holds only in-frame ones; the method was immunoSEQ multiplex PCR. The profile shows about 150,000 clones, about nine tenths of them singletons. The material was peripheral blood, obtained on day 0 of AZD1222 vaccination. The receptors originated from an adult in good health. The CDR3 runs from the conserved cysteine through the conserved F or W. The D gene is left open where the match is weak. Only some rows state a clone size, as once, few, many or a class for expanded clones.

D gene	V gene	clone size	J gene	CDR3 length	CDR3 protein	CDR3 DNA
-	TRBV4-3	-	TRBJ2-3	15	CASSQGGFSTDTQYF	TGCGCCAGCAGCCAAGGCGGATTTAGCACAGATACGCAGTATTTT
-	TRBV7-9	-	TRBJ2-7	15	CASSFKGVDSYEQYF	TGTGCCAGCAGCTTTAAGGGGGTAGACTCCTACGAGCAGTACTTC
-	TRBV18	-	TRBJ2-5	14	CASSPDYRVETQYF	TGTGCCAGTTCCCCTGATTACCGTGTGGAGACCCAGTACTTC
-	TRBV6-1	-	TRBJ2-7	15	CASSEARTGSGEQYF	TGTGCCAGCAGTGAAGCGCGTACAGGGTCGGGCGAGCAGTACTTC
-	TRBV7-2	-	TRBJ1-5	15	CASSLALAGVEPQHF	TGTGCCAGCAGCTTAGCGTTGGCAGGGGTTGAGCCCCAGCATTTT
-	TRBV5-1	-	TRBJ2-5	14	CASSLPGNDETQYF	TGCGCCAGCAGCTTGCCAGGGAATGATGAGACCCAGTACTTC
-	TRBV5-1	once	TRBJ2-6	16	CASSPAHQSGANVLTF	TGCGCCAGCAGCCCTGCCCACCAATCTGGGGCCAACGTCCTGACTTTC
TRBD1	TRBV15	-	TRBJ2-7	14	CATSIQGLSYEQYF	TGTGCCACCAGCATACAGGGGCTTTCCTACGAGCAGTACTTC
-	TRBV2	few	TRBJ2-5	14	CASSAGQGGQTQYF	TGTGCCAGCAGTGCAGGTCAGGGCGGACAGACCCAGTACTTC
-	TRBV5-6	-	TRBJ2-1	16	CASSQDLGSSYNEQFF	TGTGCCAGCAGCCAGGATTTGGGTAGCTCCTACAATGAGCAGTTCTTC
TRBD1	TRBV10-3	-	TRBJ2-7	16	CAITTGGTRSPYEQYF	TGTGCCATCACGACAGGGGGCACGCGATCACCCTACGAGCAGTACTTC
-	TRBV19	-	TRBJ1-2	12	CASSMQAVGYTF	TGTGCCAGTAGTATGCAGGCGGTTGGCTACACCTTC
-	TRBV27	-	TRBJ1-6	16	CASSLDMSSYNSPLHF	TGTGCCAGCAGTTTGGACATGAGCTCCTATAATTCACCCCTCCACTTT
-	TRBV6-4	-	TRBJ1-2	10	CASSPYGYTF	TGTGCCAGCAGCCCCTATGGCTACACCTTC
TRBD1	TRBV29-1	-	TRBJ2-3	12	CSNRDRTDTQYF	TGCAGCAACCGGGACAGGACAGATACGCAGTATTTT
TRBD1	TRBV10-3	-	TRBJ1-1	14	CAISGQGEGTEAFF	TGTGCCATCAGTGGTCAGGGGGAAGGGACTGAAGCTTTCTTT
-	TRBV5-1	-	TRBJ1-2	15	CASSLGSGSNYGYTF	TGCGCCAGCAGCTTGGGGTCCGGATCTAACTATGGCTACACCTTC
-	TRBV2	-	TRBJ1-4	17	CASSFSGRPSTNEKLFF	TGTGCCAGCAGCTTCTCAGGGAGGCCCTCAACTAATGAAAAACTGTTTTTT
TRBD1	TRBV7-9	-	TRBJ1-1	13	CASSKRTGAETFF	TGTGCCAGCAGCAAAAGGACAGGGGCTGAGACTTTCTTT
-	TRBV7-6	-	TRBJ2-1	13	CASSLDTGNEQFF	TGTGCCAGCAGCCTCGACACGGGGAATGAGCAGTTCTTC
-	TRBV28	few	TRBJ1-4	15	CASSLSLAGSEKLFF	TGTGCCAGCAGTTTATCGTTGGCAGGCAGTGAAAAACTGTTTTTT
-	TRBV6-6	-	TRBJ2-3	14	CASRVDSSTDTQYF	TGTGCCAGCAGAGTGGACAGTTCCACAGATACGCAGTATTTT
-	TRBV7-8	-	TRBJ2-2	16	CASSLYGTPEAGELFF	TGTGCCAGCAGCTTATATGGGACCCCCGAGGCCGGGGAGCTGTTTTTT
TRBD2	TRBV11-2	-	TRBJ2-7	15	CASSQRLATIYEQYF	TGTGCCAGCAGCCAACGACTAGCGACAATCTACGAGCAGTACTTC
-	TRBV9	-	TRBJ2-2	14	CASSVQGMTGELFF	TGTGCCAGCAGCGTCCAGGGGATGACCGGGGAGCTGTTTTTT
-	TRBV3-1/TRBV3-2	-	TRBJ1-1	13	CASSQEQRTEAFF	TGTGCCAGCAGCCAGGAACAGCGGACTGAAGCTTTCTTT
TRBD2	TRBV28	-	TRBJ2-3	18	CASSLWTSGGAGTDTQYF	TGTGCCAGCAGTTTATGGACTAGCGGGGGGGCTGGCACAGATACGCAGTATTTT
-	TRBV3-1/TRBV3-2	few	TRBJ1-3	17	CASSQSSVTASGNTIYF	TGTGCCAGCAGCCAATCGTCAGTAACGGCCTCTGGAAACACCATATATTTT
TRBD2	TRBV7-2	-	TRBJ2-7	14	CASSSGLGADEQYF	TGTGCCAGCAGCTCCGGACTAGGGGCGGACGAGCAGTACTTC
TRBD1	TRBV7-2	-	TRBJ2-7	15	CASSRTPDRTYEQYF	TGTGCCAGCAGCCGTACCCCGGACAGGACCTACGAGCAGTACTTC
TRBD1	TRBV7-8	few	TRBJ1-1	14	CASSTGTGNTEAFF	TGTGCCAGCAGCACCGGGACAGGGAACACTGAAGCTTTCTTT
-	TRBV7-9	-	TRBJ1-2	14	CASSLQGESYGYTF	TGTGCCAGCAGCCTCCAGGGAGAAAGCTATGGCTACACCTTC
-	TRBV4-2	-	TRBJ1-3	15	CASSQEGTSGNTIYF	TGTGCCAGCAGCCAGGAAGGGACCTCTGGAAACACCATATATTTT
-	TRBV28	-	TRBJ2-7	12	CASSLTAYEQYF	TGTGCCAGCAGTCTCACAGCCTACGAGCAGTACTTC
-	TRBV7-2	-	TRBJ2-7	11	CATGFGYEQYF	TGTGCGACCGGGTTTGGTTACGAGCAGTACTTC
TRBD1	TRBV5-1	-	TRBJ1-1	16	CASSLSTGDLNTEAFF	TGCGCCAGCAGCTTATCGACAGGGGACTTGAACACTGAAGCTTTCTTT
TRBD2	TRBV19	-	TRBJ2-5	16	CASKASGGFSRETQYF	TGTGCCAGTAAAGCTAGCGGGGGGTTCTCCAGGGAGACCCAGTACTTC
-	TRBV3-1/TRBV3-2	-	TRBJ1-2	16	CASSHSPGAAPDGYTF	TGTGCCAGCAGCCACAGTCCGGGGGCCGCTCCGGATGGCTACACCTTC
TRBD2	TRBV20-1	-	TRBJ2-1	13	CSASRGGGYEQFF	TGCAGTGCTAGTCGAGGCGGGGGGTATGAGCAGTTCTTC
-	TRBV14	-	TRBJ1-6	17	CASSQDWGPSLNSPLHF	TGTGCCAGCAGCCAAGATTGGGGGCCCTCACTTAATTCACCCCTCCACTTT